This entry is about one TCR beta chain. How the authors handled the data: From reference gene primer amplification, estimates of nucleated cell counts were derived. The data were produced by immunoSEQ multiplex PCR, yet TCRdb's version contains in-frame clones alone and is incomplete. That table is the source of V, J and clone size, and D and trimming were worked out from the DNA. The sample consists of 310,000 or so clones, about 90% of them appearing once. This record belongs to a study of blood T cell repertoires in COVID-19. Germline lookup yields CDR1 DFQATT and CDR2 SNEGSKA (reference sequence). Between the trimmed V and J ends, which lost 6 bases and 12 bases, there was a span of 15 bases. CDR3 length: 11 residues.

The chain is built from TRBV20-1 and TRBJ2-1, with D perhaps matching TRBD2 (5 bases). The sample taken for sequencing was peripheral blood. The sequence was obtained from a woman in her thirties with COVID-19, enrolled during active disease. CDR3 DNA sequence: TGCAGTGCCGAGGGCCAGGACGTGCAGTTCTTC. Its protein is CSAEGQDVQFF.